This T cell receptor beta chain was captured by sequencing in a study of liver allograft versus peripheral blood T cells. Study at large: T cell receptor repertoires in transplanted livers were compared with those in recipients' peripheral blood.

Study findings and constraints: Reportedly, the T cell receptor repertoires inside liver allografts were not the same as those in peripheral blood.

Turning to this clonotype: Its antigen is currently unknown.

TCRdb called the reads again in MiXCR, with one record for every CDR3 protein. The table has about 2,700 distinct CDR3 sequences, 15% seen once. The CDR3 is 15 amino acids. Deletions cut 11 bases from V and 2 bases from J, with 21 bases between. Germline values: CDR1 MNHNS, CDR2 SASEGT. The chain has TRBV6-1 and TRBJ1-2; perhaps TRBD1 as D (5 bases). This clonotype originated in a human patient who had a liver transplant. The T cells may partly be graft donor cells. The CDR3 sequence is CAGRQADKPNYGYTF. The CDR3, as DNA: TGTGCCGGTCGCCAAGCGGACAAGCCCAACTATGGCTACACCTTC.